A single sample is the source of the 23 T cell receptor beta chains below, sequenced in a study of T cells after yellow fever vaccination. MiXCR, run by TCRdb on the 5' RACE reads, gives a single entry per CDR3 protein. The table has some 340,000 distinct CDR3 sequences, about 10% seen once. Material: CD4+ T cells sorted from PBMCs, obtained 45 days after the yellow fever booster vaccination. The origin of the receptors is a man aged 18 to 30 who received the YFV17D yellow fever vaccine.

This chain uses TRBV5-1 with TRBJ2-5, with 7 bases lining up with TRBD2. V gave up 1 base and J gave up 2 bases; unmatched junction bases: 11. This CDR3 spans 17 amino acids. Germline V gene data show CDR1 as SGHRS and CDR2 as YFSETQ. CDR3 protein: CASSLLPGGGAQETQYF. CDR3 nucleotides: TGCGCCAGCAGCTTGCTTCCGGGCGGGGGAGCTCAAGAGACCCAGTACTTC.

With regard to this clonotype: A read error may account for a junction end that differs from germline. V gene TRBV7-2 combines with J gene TRBJ1-2; 7 bases are a match to TRBD1. The CDR3 length is 14 residues. Germline V CDR1 and CDR2: SGHTA, FQGNSA. The CDR3 sequence is CASSPGTDGGGFTF. DNA of the CDR3: TGTGCCAGCAGCCCAGGGACAGATGGGGGCGGCTTCACCTTC.

The chain employs TRBV12-3 or TRBV12-4 and TRBJ1-1; D gene unclear. Trimming left V 1 base short and J 4 bases short, with 10 bases between. This CDR3 contains 14 residues. In nucleotides, the CDR3 is TGTGCCAGCAGTTTAGAGCGGGGAGGCACTGAAGCTTTCTTT. Its translation is CASSLERGGTEAFF.

The sample holds many counts of this clonotype. This rearrangement joins TRBV4-1 to TRBJ2-3; possible D gene TRBD1, 5 bases. This CDR3 is built from 14 residues. Germline V CDR1 and CDR2: MGHRA, YSYEKL. Trimming stripped 2 bases from V and 6 bases from J, with 12 bases between. CDR3 nucleotides: TGCGCCAGCAGCCAACCCCGACAGTCGGATACGCAGTATTTT. Its translation: CASSQPRQSDTQYF.

This clonotype was counted ten times or more. The V call is TRBV6-5, the J call TRBJ2-1; D is perhaps TRBD2 (5 bases). V was trimmed by 5 bases and J by 0 bases, leaving 14 bases between them. This CDR3 contains 16 residues. CDR1 is MNHEY, CDR2 SVGAGI, per germline. The CDR3 spells CASSMTGRSSYNEQFF. The DNA for the CDR3 is TGTGCCAGCAGTATGACGGGGAGAAGCTCCTACAATGAGCAGTTCTTC.

Only a few counts were recorded for this clonotype. This chain links TRBV5-4 with TRBJ2-1, with 9 bases matching TRBD2. CDR1 and CDR2 from the germline V gene are SGHNT and YYREEE (reference sequence). The V and J ends lost 4 bases and 3 bases, in that order; junction bases with no gene match: 5. The CDR3 length is 15 residues. Written as DNA, the CDR3 is TGTGCCAGCAGCATAGCGGGGGACTACTACAATGAGCAGTTCTTC. It specifies CASSIAGDYYNEQFF.

This clonotype was detected only a few times. The rearrangement uses TRBV18 and TRBJ1-3, with D possibly being TRBD1 (6 bases). This CDR3 spans 15 amino acids. Germline V gene lookup returns CDR1 KGHSH and CDR2 LQKENI. Trimming removed 6 bases at V and 8 bases at J, with 20 bases between. This CDR3 is CASSTQGLLGDTIYF. In nucleotides, the CDR3 is TGTGCCAGCTCTACACAGGGCCTGCTGGGTGACACCATATATTTT.

The genes are TRBV20-1 and TRBJ1-1, with unresolved D. Germline V lookup: CDR1 DFQATT, CDR2 SNEGSKA (reference sequence). The CDR3 spans 13 residues. The ends were cut back, 6 bases at V and 1 base at J, with 12 bases in the middle. The CDR3 region has the DNA TGCAGTGCCCCAGGACGGACGAACACTGAAGCTTTCTTT. This codes for CSAPGRTNTEAFF.

This clonotype has just a few counts. The rearrangement links TRBV20-1 to TRBJ1-2, with a tentative D call TRBD1 (6 bases). Deletions cut 0 bases from V and 6 bases from J, with 11 bases between. From germline, CDR1 is DFQATT and CDR2 SNEGSKA (reference sequence). This CDR3 contains 13 residues. The CDR3 loop reads CSARDGGHHGYTF. CDR3 sequence (DNA): TGCAGTGCTAGAGATGGGGGGCACCATGGCTACACCTTC.

This clonotype was seen a few times. This chain connects TRBV5-6 to TRBJ2-1; 8 bases align to TRBD2. Unmatched junction bases numbered 15, after V lost 3 bases and J lost 7 bases. The CDR3 is 17 amino acids. The germline CDR1 and CDR2 sequences are SGHDT and YYEEEE. For the CDR3, the DNA is TGTGCCAGCAGCTCGCCCGGGGGGGCCCGGAGGAGGAATGAGCAGTTCTTC. Translated, it gives CASSSPGGARRRNEQFF.

This clonotype came up many times. V usage is TRBV6-2 or TRBV6-3 and J usage is TRBJ1-1; D unclear. Trimming stripped 2 bases from V and 3 bases from J, with 7 bases between. The CDR3 has 13 amino acids. The germline V gene has CDR1 MNHEY and CDR2 SVGEGT. The chain's CDR3 is CASSYGEDTEAFF. As DNA, the CDR3 is TGTGCCAGCAGTTACGGGGAGGACACTGAAGCTTTCTTT.

This clonotype occurred a few times. The chain combines TRBV6-5 with TRBJ1-2; 8 bases are a match to TRBD1. CDR1 is MNHEY and CDR2 is SVGAGI in the germline V gene. The V gene end was trimmed by 5 bases and the J gene end by 2 bases; junction bases not matched to a gene: 4. The CDR3 sequence is 14 residues long. The CDR3 nucleotides are TGTGCCAGCAGTGAGACAGGGGCCAACTATGGCTACACCTTC. This sequence encodes CASSETGANYGYTF.

This clonotype showed up just a few times. The genes are TRBV10-3 and TRBJ2-6; D unresolved. Germline V CDR1 and CDR2: ENHRY, SYGVKD. The CDR3 totals 15 residues. V was trimmed by 2 bases and J by 0 bases, leaving 5 bases between them. The CDR3 is CAISEHPSGANVLTF. As DNA, the CDR3 is TGTGCCATCAGTGAGCACCCCTCTGGGGCCAACGTCCTGACTTTC.

This clonotype showed up just a few times. The J gene is TRBJ1-5, the V gene TRBV28; D gene ambiguous. The CDR3 extends over 12 amino acids. The V end was cut by 7 bases, the J end by 5 bases, with 9 bases between. Germline V gene lookup returns CDR1 MDHEN and CDR2 SYDVKM. Written as DNA, the CDR3 is TGTGCCAGCACCTTATCGGATCAGCCCCAGCATTTT. It translates to CASTLSDQPQHF.

This clonotype was recorded a few times. V is TRBV6-5 and J is TRBJ1-5; D gene ambiguous. The length of the CDR3 is 13 residues. Germline V gene sequence: CDR1 MNHEY, CDR2 SVGAGI. The ends were cut back, 0 bases at V and 7 bases at J, with 7 bases in the middle. CDR3 coding DNA: TGTGCCAGCAGTTACTCGTTCGCCCAGCCCCAGCATTTT. It encodes CASSYSFAQPQHF.

This clonotype was observed a few times. This chain connects TRBV5-1 to TRBJ1-1, with D hard to call. This CDR3 comprises 14 residues. Germline-derived CDR1 and CDR2 are SGHRS and YFSETQ. V was pared by 4 bases and J by 1 base, with 11 bases between. In DNA, the CDR3 is TGCGCCAGCAGCCCGACCCGGCAGAACACTGAAGCTTTCTTT. It codes for CASSPTRQNTEAFF. The entire variable domain, with the rest obtained from reference TRBV5-1 and TRBJ1-1, is as follows: KAGVTQTPRYLIKTRGQQVTLSCSPISGHRSVSWYQQTPGQGLQFLFEYFSETQRNKGNFPGRFSGRQFSNSRSEMNVSTLELGDSALYLCASSPTRQNTEAFFGQGTRLTVV.

In nucleotides, the CDR3 is TGTGCCAGCAGACTACCTTGGAGGCAGGATGAGTTAAACACTGAAGCTTTCTTT. This gives the protein CASRLPWRQDELNTEAFF. V and J are TRBV25-1 and TRBJ1-1; D call uncertain. Trimming cost V 6 bases and J 2 bases, with 25 bases left between them. CDR3 size: 18 residues. Germline CDR1 and CDR2: MGHDK and SYGVNS.

V gene TRBV9 combines with J gene TRBJ2-5, with D perhaps being TRBD1 or TRBD2 (5 bases each). The germline CDR1 and CDR2 sequences are SGDLS and YYNGEE. Trimming cost V 2 bases and J 3 bases, with 11 bases left between them. The CDR3 has 14 residues. The DNA for the CDR3 is TGTGCCAGCAGCGTTGGGGACGGGGAAGAGACCCAGTACTTC. It codes for CASSVGDGEETQYF. The full variable domain, completed using reference TRBV9 and TRBJ2-5, is DSGVTQTPKHLITATGQRVTLRCSPRSGDLSVYWYQQSLDQGLQFLIQYYNGEERAKGNILERFSAQQFPDLHSELNLSSLELGDSALYFCASSVGDGEETQYFGPGTRLLVL.

Only a few counts were recorded for this clonotype. V usage is TRBV11-2 and J usage is TRBJ1-6, with 7 bases fitting TRBD1. The CDR3 loop spans 15 amino acids. The V gene's germline CDR1 is SGHAT and CDR2 FQNNGV. The ends lost 5 bases at V and 4 bases at J; junction bases unmatched: 5. As DNA, the CDR3 is TGTGCCAGCAGCGGCGACAGGGAGTATAATTCACCCCTCCACTTT. It yields the protein CASSGDREYNSPLHF.

V and J are TRBV5-1 and TRBJ1-4, with D maybe TRBD1 (6 bases). Germline V lookup: CDR1 SGHRS, CDR2 YFSETQ. Trimming stripped 0 bases from V and 8 bases from J, with 14 bases between. This CDR3 region has 15 residues. The CDR3 loop reads CASSLDTGSGEKLFF. CDR3 sequence (DNA): TGCGCCAGCAGCTTGGATACAGGGTCCGGCGAAAAACTGTTTTTT.

J is TRBJ1-2 and V is TRBV20-1; unclear D gene. The CDR3 consists of 14 residues. Looked up from germline, CDR1 is DFQATT and CDR2 is SNEGSKA (reference sequence). V was pared by 4 bases and J by 5 bases, with 17 bases between. The DNA of the CDR3 is TGCAGTGCTACTCCGCTGGCGGCGGGATATGGCTACACCTTC. This translates into CSATPLAAGYGYTF.

The J gene is TRBJ2-3, the V gene TRBV7-8; D gene uncertain. The V gene lost 5 bases and the J gene lost 6 bases, with 9 bases spanning the gap. The CDR3 length is 12 residues. Germline lookup yields CDR1 SGHVS and CDR2 FQNEAQ. In nucleotides, the CDR3 is TGTGCCAGCAGCACCCCCAGGGATACGCAGTATTTT. Its protein product is CASSTPRDTQYF.

The chain couples TRBV5-1 to TRBJ2-2, with 9 bases matching TRBD1. V lost 2 bases, J lost 6 bases, and 5 bases stayed unmatched. This CDR3 contains 15 residues. Germline V gives CDR1 SGHRS, CDR2 YFSETQ. In nucleotides, the CDR3 is TGCGCCAGCAGCTTCCGGACAGGGGATCCCGGGGAGCTGTTTTTT. This gives the protein CASSFRTGDPGELFF.